This TCR beta chain was sequenced during a study of CD8 T cells in ankylosing spondylitis. This CDR3 has 14 amino acids. The V end was cut by 0 bases, the J end by 1 base, with 6 bases between. Germline V gene sequence: CDR1 ENHRY, CDR2 SYGVKD. As regards this clonotype: Its matching antigen is unknown.

Study-wide results and limits: There was a TCR beta motif, made of 7 or 8 highly homologous variants, that appeared characteristic of ankylosing spondylitis blood. From matched ankylosing spondylitis synovial fluid, disease-linked clones were reportedly recovered at significantly enriched levels. Reactive arthritis synovial fluid and blood were previously reported to contain some motif variants.

The authors made TCR beta libraries by quantitative 5'-RACE with molecular barcodes. In TCRdb, the 5' RACE reads were re-called with MiXCR into one record per CDR3 protein. The sample yields 200,000 to 250,000 distinct CDR3 sequences, roughly 32% seen once. The chain uses TRBV10-3 and TRBJ1-1; a possible D gene is TRBD1 (5 bases). The sequencing sample was made of blood, either unsorted or a sorted T cell fraction (not recorded which). The receptor was isolated from a male donor with ankylosing spondylitis or in good health (not recorded which). CDR3 bases: TGTGCCATCAGTGAGTCCCAGGGGAACACTGAAGCTTTCTTT. As protein: CAISESQGNTEAFF.